Here is one T cell receptor (beta chain) with its context. This sample stems from a study of shared clonotypes between healthy human individuals. The data were produced by immunoSEQ multiplex PCR, yet TCRdb's version contains in-frame clones alone and is incomplete. Counted here are 1,400,000 or so clones, about 98.5% occurring once; the ten biggest clones make up approximately 0.4%. This receptor was identified in a man aged 25 to 40 in good health. Sequenced: naive CD4+ T cells sorted from blood. Subset given: CD45RA+ positively selected.

DNA of the CDR3: TGTGCCAGCAGCGGAAGAGCGGGAGGGCCGTACGAGCAGTACTTC. As protein: CASSGRAGGPYEQYF. The chain links TRBV9 to TRBJ2-7; 10 bases agree with TRBD2. V dropped 3 bases and J dropped 4; count of bases not matched to a gene: 7. The CDR3 consists of 15 residues. CDR1 and CDR2 from the germline V gene are SGDLS and YYNGEE.